The 10 T cell receptor beta chains below were found in one sample sequenced in a study of vaccination and CD4 T cells after COVID-19 (dated by TCRdb to between 2020 and 2023). Interpreted using the paper, the treatment or condition label stands for: approximately nine-day PBMC culture with coronavirus spike peptide pools or control peptides (ViraFEST assay). CD4+ T cells from unexposed donors were collected before the COVID-19 pandemic (2011-2018). Library method: PCR. Sequencing relied on an Illumina iSeq 100. At the Johns Hopkins FTIC core, DNA from the cultured CD4+ T cells underwent TCR sequencing with the Oncomine TCR Beta short-read assay. The QIAamp micro DNA kit was used to extract genomic DNA from the cultured CD4+ T cells. The raw public data were reprocessed by TCRdb itself: fastp quality trimming at Q25, MiXCR clonotype calling, in-frame beta chains only. For every CDR3 protein sequence, its rows merge into one entry that carries the most common genes and DNA. The table for this sample lists 12,000 or so distinct CDR3 sequences; around a third of them were counted only once. In total, the top ten clones hold about 15% of the sample.

The antigens of these receptors remain unknown. The sample taken for sequencing was CD4+ T cells from blood, cultured in vitro. These receptors all come from a human donor in good health.

This clonotype was picked up a small number of times. This chain joins TRBV28 and TRBJ1-5; no reliable D call. V lost 6 bases and J lost 3, with 12 bases in between. This CDR3 is 14 amino acids long. CDR1 is MDHEN and CDR2 is SYDVKM in the germline V gene. The CDR3 sequence is CASRAGGTNQPQHF. The CDR3 DNA sequence: TGTGCCAGCAGGGCAGGAGGTACCAATCAGCCCCAGCATTTT.

This clonotype was counted a few times. The chain recombines TRBV20-1 with TRBJ2-4; D remains ambiguous. With 3 bases removed from V and 15 bases from J, the gap between germline ends came to 9 bases. Per germline, CDR1 DFQATT and CDR2 SNEGSKA (reference sequence). This CDR3 contains 9 residues. CDR3 residues: CSASPGGYF. In DNA, the CDR3 is TGCAGTGCTAGTCCAGGCGGGTACTTC.

J is TRBJ2-2 and V is TRBV19, with 13 nucleotides matching TRBD2. The V gene end was trimmed by 6 bases and the J gene end by 5 bases; junction bases not matched to a gene: 9. The CDR3 covers 17 residues. Germline CDR1 is LNHDA and CDR2 is SQIVND (reference sequence). The CDR3 region is CASSEAGLAGATGELFF. CDR3 sequence (DNA): TGTGCCAGTAGCGAGGCCGGACTAGCGGGAGCAACCGGGGAGCTGTTTTTT.

This clonotype qualifies as medium-sized. This chain joins TRBV7-2 and TRBJ1-1; 7 nucleotides match TRBD1. CDR3 length: 13 amino acids. With 8 bases clipped from V and 9 bases from J, the junction kept 12 bases outside the gene matches. Looked up from germline, CDR1 is SGHTA and CDR2 is FQGNSA. CDR3 sequence reads: CASASGVGGKAFF. DNA of the CDR3: TGTGCCAGCGCCTCGGGGGTAGGGGGCAAAGCTTTCTTT.

The gene calls are TRBV4-3 and TRBJ1-2; tentative D call: TRBD1 (5 bases). The CDR3 is 15 residues long. Per germline, CDR1 LGHNA and CDR2 YSLEER. V lost 1 base and J 5 bases, leaving 14 bases between the germline ends. CDR3 DNA sequence: TGCGCCAGCAGCCAAGTCGAGGGACCCAGGTATGGCTACACCTTC. It yields the protein CASSQVEGPRYGYTF.

This clonotype was picked up a small number of times. The chain joins TRBV7-3 to TRBJ2-5; no reliable D call. The ends were cut back, 5 bases at V and 2 bases at J, with 9 bases in the middle. The V gene's germline CDR1 is SGHTA and CDR2 FQGTGA. This CDR3 spans 13 amino acids. Here the CDR3 reads CASSLTRQETQYF. In DNA, the CDR3 is TGTGCCAGCAGCCTGACCCGTCAAGAGACCCAGTACTTC.

The V gene is TRBV20-1, the J gene TRBJ2-5, with D hard to call. Germline assignment: CDR1 DFQATT and CDR2 SNEGSKA (reference sequence). V lost 3 bases and J 5 bases, leaving 7 bases between the germline ends. The length of the CDR3 is 11 residues. The CDR3 sequence: CSASVGETQYF. The CDR3 coding sequence is TGCAGTGCTAGCGTGGGGGAGACCCAGTACTTC.

The V call is TRBV18, the J call TRBJ1-5, with D maybe TRBD1 (6 bases). Deletions cut 6 bases from V and 4 bases from J, with 16 bases between. The CDR3 spans 15 residues. Germline V gives CDR1 KGHSH, CDR2 LQKENI. In nucleotides, the CDR3 is TGTGCCAGCTCCCTCGGGGGGGCTGGGAATCAGCCCCAGCATTTT. Residues: CASSLGGAGNQPQHF.

The V gene is TRBV20-1, the J gene TRBJ2-3; D perhaps matches TRBD2 (5 bases). The V gene lost 5 bases and the J gene lost 3 bases, with 18 bases spanning the gap. The length of the CDR3 is 15 residues. The germline gives CDR1 DFQATT, CDR2 SNEGSKA (reference sequence). The CDR3, as DNA: TGCAGTGCTCCTATGAGTAGCGTATTTACAGATACGCAGTATTTT. This codes for CSAPMSSVFTDTQYF.

This clonotype has more than one count but fewer than ten. The chain couples TRBV20-1 to TRBJ1-1; 11 bases are shared with TRBD1. Germline V gives CDR1 DFQATT, CDR2 SNEGSKA (reference sequence). The CDR3 length is 14 residues. After removal of 6 bases from V and 9 bases from J, the junction contained 12 bases not matched to a gene. The CDR3 nucleotides read TGCAGTGCCTCACCGGGACAGGGGGTGGGGAAAGCTTTCTTT. This gives the protein CSASPGQGVGKAFF.